These 19 T cell receptor beta chains were sequenced from one sample in a study of shared clonotypes between healthy human individuals. Clones were sequenced by immunoSEQ multiplex PCR, and TCRdb holds only the in-frame ones, with some missing. The sample lists 1,400,000 or so clones, approximately 98.5% occurring once. The sequenced sample was naive CD4+ T cells sorted from blood. The subset here: CD45RA+ positively selected. Source of these receptors: a man aged 25-40 years in good health.

The sample holds one count of this clone. The V and J genes are TRBV5-1 and TRBJ2-7; 8 nucleotides line up with TRBD2. V gave up 7 bases and J gave up 4 bases; unmatched junction bases: 10. There are 14 residues in the CDR3. CDR1 SGHRS and CDR2 YFSETQ come from the germline V gene. The DNA for the CDR3 is TGCGCCAGCTCAGCAGGACGGGAGGGATACGAGCAGTACTTC. Translation gives CASSAGREGYEQYF.

This sequence joins TRBV5-4 and TRBJ1-4; possibly TRBD1 for D (5 bases). The germline V gene encodes CDR1 SGHNT and CDR2 YYREEE (reference sequence). The length of the CDR3 is 16 residues. The V gene lost 0 bases and the J gene lost 5 bases, with 14 bases spanning the gap. The CDR3: CASSLGKGFGNEKLFF. The CDR3 coding sequence is TGTGCCAGCAGCTTGGGGAAGGGGTTCGGAAATGAAAAACTGTTTTTT.

The gene calls are TRBV28 and TRBJ1-1, with D uncertain. The CDR3 extends over 13 amino acids. Germline-derived CDR1 and CDR2 are MDHEN and SYDVKM. V was clipped by 6 bases and J by 5 bases, with 13 bases between them. The DNA for the CDR3 is TGTGCCAGCAGCGCTCCCCTCGGGACTGAAGCTTTCTTT. This codes for CASSAPLGTEAFF.

V and J are TRBV9 and TRBJ2-3; 11 bases align to TRBD2. V shed 0 bases, J shed 5 bases, and the junction held 14 bases outside the gene matches. The germline V gene encodes CDR1 SGDLS and CDR2 YYNGEE. The length of the CDR3 is 19 residues. The CDR3 is CASSVAWGTSGGRGDTQYF. The CDR3 nucleotides read TGTGCCAGCAGCGTAGCATGGGGGACTAGCGGAGGGCGGGGAGATACGCAGTATTTT.

V usage is TRBV7-2 and J usage is TRBJ2-7, with a possible D match to TRBD1 (6 bases). Deletions cut 2 bases from V and 2 bases from J, with 16 bases between. This CDR3 region has 16 residues. Per germline, CDR1 SGHTA and CDR2 FQGNSA. In DNA, the CDR3 is TGTGCCAGCAGCTTAAGTCCCGACAGGTTAACCTACGAGCAGTACTTC. This codes for CASSLSPDRLTYEQYF.

The chain carries TRBV5-5 and TRBJ2-7, with no clear D. The V gene lost 5 bases and the J gene lost 3 bases, with 12 bases spanning the gap. There are 13 residues in the CDR3. Germline assignment: CDR1 SGHKS and CDR2 YYEKEE (reference sequence). In DNA, the CDR3 is TGTGCCAGCAGACAAGTTGGGGACTACGAGCAGTACTTC. This gives the protein CASRQVGDYEQYF.

The rearrangement joins TRBV6-5 to TRBJ1-1, with D uncertain. Germline V gives CDR1 MNHEY, CDR2 SVGAGI. V was shortened by 2 bases and J by 1 base, with 8 bases between the two germline ends. CDR3 length: 14 residues. The CDR3 DNA sequence: TGTGCCAGCAGTTACAGGAGACCGAACACTGAAGCTTTCTTT. This gives the protein CASSYRRPNTEAFF.

The chain employs TRBV7-6 and TRBJ2-5, with 8 bases lining up with TRBD2. V shed 4 bases and J 2 bases; nucleotides not matched to a gene: 6. This CDR3 contains 15 residues. Germline lookup yields CDR1 SGHVS and CDR2 FNYEAQ. CDR3 loop: CASSSSGTRQETQYF. The CDR3 region has the DNA TGTGCCAGCAGCTCATCTGGGACTAGGCAAGAGACCCAGTACTTC. The full variable domain, in which reference TRBV7-6 and TRBJ2-5 provide the parts outside the CDR3, is GAGVSQSPRYKVTKRGQDVALRCDPISGHVSLYWYRQALGQGPEFLTYFNYEAQQDKSGLPNDRFSAERPEGSISTLTIQRTEQRDSAMYRCASSSSGTRQETQYFGPGTRLLVL.

The chain combines TRBV28 with TRBJ2-1, with 13 positions matching TRBD2. Germline V CDR1 and CDR2: MDHEN, SYDVKM. There are 16 residues in the CDR3. The J segment lost 7 bases and the V segment lost 5 bases, leaving 8 bases of the junction unmatched. The CDR3 bases are TGTGCCAGCAGTCCCGGAACTAGCGGGAGGGGGAATGAGCAGTTCTTC. Translating it yields CASSPGTSGRGNEQFF.

This sequence joins TRBV5-1 and TRBJ2-1, with 8 bases fitting TRBD1. The V gene's germline CDR1 is SGHRS and CDR2 YFSETQ. J gave up 2 bases and V 5 bases, and 6 bases lay outside the gene matches. There are 15 residues in the CDR3. The CDR3 spells CASRFGTGTYNEQFF. CDR3 DNA sequence: TGCGCCAGCAGGTTCGGGACAGGAACCTACAATGAGCAGTTCTTC.

J is TRBJ2-7 and V is TRBV5-1; D is tentatively TRBD1 or TRBD2 (5 bases each). The V gene's germline CDR1 is SGHRS and CDR2 YFSETQ. The CDR3 spans 15 residues. V was cut by 6 bases and J by 6 bases, with 22 bases left in between. This CDR3 is CASTTITGRAVEQYF. For the CDR3, the DNA is TGCGCCAGCACTACGATTACGGGACGTGCAGTCGAGCAGTACTTC.

As concerns this clone: The same CDR3 also results from other DNA sequences found in this sample. This chain connects TRBV10-2 to TRBJ2-7; 7 bases are shared with TRBD2. V was clipped by 8 bases and J by 2 bases; unmatched bases: 6. Per germline, CDR1 WSHSY and CDR2 SAAADI. The CDR3 has 13 amino acids. The CDR3 DNA follows: TGCGCCAGCTCGACGGGGGGAACCTACGAGCAGTACTTC. Translating gives CASSTGGTYEQYF.

The chain links TRBV11-2 to TRBJ2-3; D could derive from TRBD1 or TRBD2 (5 bases each). The germline V gene has CDR1 SGHAT and CDR2 FQNNGV. V lost 7 bases and J lost 0, with 14 bases in between. The CDR3 has 15 amino acids. The CDR3 region is CASNIPGRSTDTQYF. The CDR3 nucleotides are TGTGCCAGCAACATCCCGGGACGGAGCACAGATACGCAGTATTTT.

The CDR3 coding sequence is TGTGCCAGCTCACCCTTAGACGTGGGACAGCTCTACAATGAGCAGTTCTTC. This translates into CASSPLDVGQLYNEQFF. The chain combines TRBV18 with TRBJ2-1; the match to TRBD1 covers 7 bases. V shed 3 bases, J shed 3 bases, and the junction held 11 bases outside the gene matches. The CDR3 has 17 residues. CDR1 is KGHSH, CDR2 LQKENI, per germline.

The chain uses TRBV5-4 and TRBJ2-7; D perhaps matches TRBD1 (6 bases). CDR1 and CDR2 (germline): SGHNT, YYREEE (reference sequence). V gave up 4 bases and J gave up 4 bases, with 18 bases separating them. The length of the CDR3 is 15 residues. CDR3 in amino acids: CASSPSGTTKYEQYF. The CDR3 nucleotides read TGTGCCAGCAGCCCGAGTGGGACAACAAAATACGAGCAGTACTTC.

This chain joins TRBV19 and TRBJ2-4; D is ambiguous. Germline CDR1 and CDR2: LNHDA and SQIVND (reference sequence). The CDR3 covers 16 residues. Trimming took off 3 bases at V and 0 bases at J, with 12 bases between the two ends. The CDR3 DNA reads TGTGCCAGTAGTATTGTTTTGGGTCTAGCCAAAAACATTCAGTACTTC. Protein sequence: CASSIVLGLAKNIQYF.

The chain recombines TRBV27 with TRBJ2-7, with 10 nucleotides matching TRBD2. Germline CDR1 and CDR2: MNHEY and SMNVEV (reference sequence). The length of the CDR3 is 15 residues. V was pared by 5 bases and J by 7 bases, with 11 bases of the junction left unmatched. CDR3 amino acids: CASSPFLAGVGEQYF. The CDR3 region has the DNA TGTGCCAGCAGTCCGTTTCTAGCGGGGGTGGGGGAGCAGTACTTC.

This clone was picked up a small number of times. The chain couples TRBV9 to TRBJ2-2, with 7 bases that match TRBD2. Per germline, CDR1 SGDLS and CDR2 YYNGEE. This CDR3 is built from 17 residues. The V and J ends lost 0 bases and 8 bases, in that order; junction bases with no gene match: 13. The CDR3: CASSVVGGSPLVGELFF. DNA of the CDR3: TGTGCCAGCAGCGTAGTGGGCGGGAGCCCGCTGGTTGGGGAGCTGTTTTTT.

CDR3 residues: CASSRKPSGVSSYNEQFF. Here the CDR3 DNA reads TGTGCCAGCAGCCGCAAACCTAGCGGGGTAAGCTCCTACAATGAGCAGTTCTTC. The gene calls are TRBV5-6 and TRBJ2-1, with 9 bases that match TRBD2. The V and J ends lost 4 bases and 0 bases, in that order; junction bases with no gene match: 11. This CDR3 comprises 18 residues. Germline lookup yields CDR1 SGHDT and CDR2 YYEEEE.